This TCR beta chain was profiled in a study of beta chain features in type 1 diabetes. General study points: Sequencing the cDNA could make cells with high TCR expression show up more than they should. Any HLA effect on TCRB rearrangement was left unresolved by small sub-analyses.

Sequenced material consisted of expressed TCRB transcripts (all of the isolated RNA was reverse transcribed). The average output of naive, central memory and regulatory T cell samples was several million reads. The repertoire was sequenced with immunoSEQ multiplex PCR; TCRdb's copy has only in-frame clones and lacks some. The profile covers 120,000 to 150,000 clones, with around 9.3% appearing a single time and roughly 1.3% taken by the ten largest. Germline V CDR1 and CDR2: SGHDN, FVKESK. The V end was cut by 4 bases, the J end by 3 bases, with 14 bases between. The CDR3 spans 15 residues. About this clone: Antigen: not known.

It was via CD45RO/CCR7/CD25/CD127/CD95/CD27 that CD4+ naive, central memory, regulatory and stem cell-like memory cells were sorted. Sequenced: naive CD4+ T cells from blood. The J gene is TRBJ2-3, the V gene TRBV14; possibly TRBD2 for D (6 bases). This clonotype was sampled from a man between 18 and 29 years old in good health. The CDR3 nucleotides read TGTGCCAGCAGCCCCCGCGGAGGGGAGACAGATACGCAGTATTTT. Its protein product is CASSPRGGETDTQYF.